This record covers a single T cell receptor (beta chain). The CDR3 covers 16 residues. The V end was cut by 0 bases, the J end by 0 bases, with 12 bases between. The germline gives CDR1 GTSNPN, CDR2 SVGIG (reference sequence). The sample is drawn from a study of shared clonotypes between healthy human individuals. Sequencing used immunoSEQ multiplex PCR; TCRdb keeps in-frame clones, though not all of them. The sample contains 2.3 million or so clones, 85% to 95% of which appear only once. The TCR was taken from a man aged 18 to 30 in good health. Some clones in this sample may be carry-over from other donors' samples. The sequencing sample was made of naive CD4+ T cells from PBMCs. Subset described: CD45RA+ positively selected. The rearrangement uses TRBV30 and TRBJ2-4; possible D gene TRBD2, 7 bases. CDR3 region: CAWSVGGVIAKNIQYF. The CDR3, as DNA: TGTGCCTGGAGTGTAGGGGGGGTAATAGCCAAAAACATTCAGTACTTC.